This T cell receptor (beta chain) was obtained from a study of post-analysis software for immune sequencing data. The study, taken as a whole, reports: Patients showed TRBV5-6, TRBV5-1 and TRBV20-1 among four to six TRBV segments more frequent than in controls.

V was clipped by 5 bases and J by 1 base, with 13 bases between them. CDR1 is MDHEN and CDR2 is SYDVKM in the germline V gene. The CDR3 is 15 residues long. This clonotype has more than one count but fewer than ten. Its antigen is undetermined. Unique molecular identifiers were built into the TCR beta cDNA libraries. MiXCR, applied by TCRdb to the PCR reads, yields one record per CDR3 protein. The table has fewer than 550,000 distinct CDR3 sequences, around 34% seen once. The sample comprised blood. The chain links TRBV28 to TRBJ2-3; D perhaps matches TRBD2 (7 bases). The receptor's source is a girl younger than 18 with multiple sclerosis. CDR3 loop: CASSVEGGGTDTQYF. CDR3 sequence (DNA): TGTGCCAGCAGTGTCGAAGGGGGGGGCACAGATACGCAGTATTTT.